Shown below are 4 T cell receptor beta chains from a single sample sequenced in a study of blood T cell repertoires in COVID-19. Generated by immunoSEQ multiplex PCR, the TCRdb table keeps only in-frame clones and is missing some. This table holds some 120,000 clones, 84% found once. Sample: peripheral blood. Receptors were obtained from a woman aged 25 to 39 who had recovered from COVID-19.

The chain has TRBV7-3 and TRBJ2-3; 7 nucleotides line up with TRBD2. The CDR3 sequence is 14 residues long. The V gene's germline CDR1 is SGHTA and CDR2 FQGTGA. With 5 bases clipped from V and 3 bases from J, the junction kept 5 bases outside the gene matches. This CDR3 reads CASSPVGGTDTQYF. The CDR3 DNA is TGTGCCAGCAGCCCTGTGGGGGGGACAGATACGCAGTATTTT.

The V and J genes are TRBV20-1 and TRBJ1-3; D gene uncertain. Germline V gene sequence: CDR1 DFQATT, CDR2 SNEGSKA (reference sequence). Trimming took 3 bases from V and 0 from J, leaving 9 bases between them. This CDR3 spans 14 amino acids. Here the CDR3 reads CSASSVSSGNTIYF. The CDR3 nucleotides are TGCAGTGCTAGTTCGGTTAGCTCTGGAAACACCATATATTTT.

This clone is a singleton in its sample. The rearrangement links TRBV11-2 to TRBJ1-2; TRBD1 might be the D (6 bases). V lost 4 bases, J lost 6 bases, and 15 bases lay in between. The CDR3 runs 14 residues. CDR1 is SGHAT, CDR2 FQNNGV, per germline. The CDR3 DNA reads as TGTGCCAGCAGCTGGCCCAGGGGATCCCATGGCTACACCTTC. It codes for CASSWPRGSHGYTF.

V is TRBV6-6 and J is TRBJ2-3; tentative D call: TRBD2 (6 bases). Germline loops: CDR1 MNHNY, CDR2 SVGAGI (reference sequence). CDR3 size: 11 residues. Trimming removed 2 bases from V and 12 bases from J, with 9 bases in between. In nucleotides, the CDR3 is TGTGCCAGCAGTTACGCCGGGAGCCAGTATTTT. It encodes CASSYAGSQYF.